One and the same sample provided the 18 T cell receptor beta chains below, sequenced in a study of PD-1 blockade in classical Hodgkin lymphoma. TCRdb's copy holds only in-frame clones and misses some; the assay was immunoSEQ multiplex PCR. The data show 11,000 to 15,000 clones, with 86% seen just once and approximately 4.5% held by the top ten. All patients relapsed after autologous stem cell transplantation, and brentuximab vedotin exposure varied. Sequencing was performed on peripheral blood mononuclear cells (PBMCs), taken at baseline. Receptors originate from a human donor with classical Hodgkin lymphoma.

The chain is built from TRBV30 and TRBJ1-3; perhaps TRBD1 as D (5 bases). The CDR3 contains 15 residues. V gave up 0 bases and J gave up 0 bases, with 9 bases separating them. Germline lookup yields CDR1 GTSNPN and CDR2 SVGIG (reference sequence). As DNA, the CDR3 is TGTGCCTGGAGTGTGAACGGGGGCTCTGGAAACACCATATATTTT. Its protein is CAWSVNGGSGNTIYF.

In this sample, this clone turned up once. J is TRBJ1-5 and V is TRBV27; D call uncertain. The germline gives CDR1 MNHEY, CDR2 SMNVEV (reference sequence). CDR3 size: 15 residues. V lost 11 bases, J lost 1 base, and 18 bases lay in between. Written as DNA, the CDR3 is TGTGCCGCAGGATTGTTGGGCGAGAGCAATCAGCCCCAGCATTTT. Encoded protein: CAAGLLGESNQPQHF.

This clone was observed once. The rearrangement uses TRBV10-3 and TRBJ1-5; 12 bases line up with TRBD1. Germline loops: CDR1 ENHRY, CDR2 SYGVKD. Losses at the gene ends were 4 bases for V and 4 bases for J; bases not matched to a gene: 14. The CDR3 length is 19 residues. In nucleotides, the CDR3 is TGTGCCATCAGTGGGGGGACAGGGGGCGAGGTCGGACTTAATCAGCCCCAGCATTTT. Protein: CAISGGTGGEVGLNQPQHF.

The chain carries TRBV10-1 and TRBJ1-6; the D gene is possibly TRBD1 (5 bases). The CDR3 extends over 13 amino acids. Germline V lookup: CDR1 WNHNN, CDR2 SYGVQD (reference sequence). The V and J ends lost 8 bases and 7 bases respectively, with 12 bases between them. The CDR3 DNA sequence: TGCGCCAGCCCGGGACCCCCAAATTCACCCCTCCACTTT. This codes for CASPGPPNSPLHF.

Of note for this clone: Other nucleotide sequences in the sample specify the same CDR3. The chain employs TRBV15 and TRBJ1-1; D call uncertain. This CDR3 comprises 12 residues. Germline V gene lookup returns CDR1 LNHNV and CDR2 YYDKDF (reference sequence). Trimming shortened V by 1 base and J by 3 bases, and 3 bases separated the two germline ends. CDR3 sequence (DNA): TGTGCCACCAGCAGAGGATACACTGAAGCTTTCTTT. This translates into CATSRGYTEAFF. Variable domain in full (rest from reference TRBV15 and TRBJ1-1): DAMVIQNPRYQVTQFGKPVTLSCSQTLNHNVMYWYQQKSSQAPKLLFHYYDKDFNNEADTPDNFQSRRPNTSFCFLDIRSPGLGDTAMYLCATSRGYTEAFFGQGTRLTVV.

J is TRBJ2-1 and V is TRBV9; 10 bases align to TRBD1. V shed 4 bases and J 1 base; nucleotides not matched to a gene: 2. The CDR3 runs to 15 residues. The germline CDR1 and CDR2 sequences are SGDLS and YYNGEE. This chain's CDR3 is CASSWGQGSYNEQFF. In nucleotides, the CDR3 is TGTGCCAGCAGCTGGGGACAGGGGTCCTACAATGAGCAGTTCTTC.

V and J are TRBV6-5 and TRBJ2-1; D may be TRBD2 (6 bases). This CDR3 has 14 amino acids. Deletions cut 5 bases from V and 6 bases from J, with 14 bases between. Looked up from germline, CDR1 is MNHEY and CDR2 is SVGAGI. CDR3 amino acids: CASSSWDFSNEQFF. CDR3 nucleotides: TGTGCCAGCAGTAGCTGGGACTTCTCCAATGAGCAGTTCTTC.

The CDR3 nucleotides read TGCGCCAGCAGCTTGGAACAAAACATTCAGTACTTC. Its protein is CASSLEQNIQYF. This chain links TRBV5-1 with TRBJ2-4; D not resolved. Deletions cut 0 bases from V and 5 bases from J, with 3 bases between. The CDR3 runs 12 residues. The germline gives CDR1 SGHRS, CDR2 YFSETQ.

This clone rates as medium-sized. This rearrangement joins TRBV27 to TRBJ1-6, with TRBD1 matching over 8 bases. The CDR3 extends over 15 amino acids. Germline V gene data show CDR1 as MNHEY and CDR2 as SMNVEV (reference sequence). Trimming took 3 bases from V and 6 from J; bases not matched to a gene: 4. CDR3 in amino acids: CASSFTGGANSPLHF. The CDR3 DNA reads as TGTGCCAGCAGTTTTACAGGGGGGGCTAATTCACCCCTCCACTTT.

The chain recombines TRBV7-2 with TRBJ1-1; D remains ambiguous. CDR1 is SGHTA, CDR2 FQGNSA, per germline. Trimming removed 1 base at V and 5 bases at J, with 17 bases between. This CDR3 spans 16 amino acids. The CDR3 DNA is TGTGCCAGCAGCTTAGAGGCTTCGGGCAGACAAACTGAAGCTTTCTTT. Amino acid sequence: CASSLEASGRQTEAFF.

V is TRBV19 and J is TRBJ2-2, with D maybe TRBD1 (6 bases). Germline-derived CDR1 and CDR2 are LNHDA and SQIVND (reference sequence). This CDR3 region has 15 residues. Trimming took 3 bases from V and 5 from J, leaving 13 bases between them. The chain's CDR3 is CASSILQGGTGELFF. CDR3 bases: TGTGCCAGTAGTATCTTACAGGGCGGAACCGGGGAGCTGTTTTTT.

The CDR3 protein is CASSRTDSGANVLTF. CDR3 nucleotide sequence: TGTGCCAGCAGTCGGACAGACTCTGGGGCCAACGTCCTGACTTTC. The rearrangement uses TRBV2 and TRBJ2-6; the D gene is possibly TRBD1 (6 bases). Germline CDR1 and CDR2: SNHLY and FYNNEI. This CDR3 has 15 residues. Trimming left V 5 bases short and J 0 bases short, with 8 bases between. Supplemented by reference TRBV2 and TRBJ2-6, the full variable domain reads EPEVTQTPSHQVTQMGQEVILRCVPISNHLYFYWYRQILGQKVEFLVSFYNNEISEKSEIFDDQFSVERPDGSNFTLKIRSTKLEDSAMYFCASSRTDSGANVLTFGAGSRLTVL.

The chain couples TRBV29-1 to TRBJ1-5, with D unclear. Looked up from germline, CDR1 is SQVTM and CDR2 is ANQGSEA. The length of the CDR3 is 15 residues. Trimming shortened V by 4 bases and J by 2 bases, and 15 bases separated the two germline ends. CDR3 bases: TGCAGCGTTGCTACGGCGGCAGGTCGCAATCAGCCCCAGCATTTT. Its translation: CSVATAAGRNQPQHF.

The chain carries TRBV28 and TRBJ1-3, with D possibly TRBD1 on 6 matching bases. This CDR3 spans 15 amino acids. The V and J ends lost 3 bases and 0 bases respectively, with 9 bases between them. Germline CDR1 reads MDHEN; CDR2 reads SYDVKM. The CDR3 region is CASSFRGTSGNTIYF. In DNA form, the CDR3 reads TGTGCCAGCAGTTTTAGGGGGACCTCTGGAAACACCATATATTTT.

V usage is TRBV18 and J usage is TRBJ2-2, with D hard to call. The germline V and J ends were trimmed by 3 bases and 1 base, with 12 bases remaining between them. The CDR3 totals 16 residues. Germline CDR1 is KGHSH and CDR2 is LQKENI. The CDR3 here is CASSPRTVQNTGELFF. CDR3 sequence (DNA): TGTGCCAGCTCACCCCGAACGGTACAGAACACCGGGGAGCTGTTTTTT.

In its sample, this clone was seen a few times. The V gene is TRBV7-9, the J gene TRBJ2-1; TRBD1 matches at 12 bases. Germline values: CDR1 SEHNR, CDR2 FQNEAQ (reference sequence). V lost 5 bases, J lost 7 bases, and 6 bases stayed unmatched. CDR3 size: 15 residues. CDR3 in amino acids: CASSNRDRGRNEQFF. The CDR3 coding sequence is TGTGCCAGCAGCAACCGGGACAGGGGGCGGAATGAGCAGTTCTTC.

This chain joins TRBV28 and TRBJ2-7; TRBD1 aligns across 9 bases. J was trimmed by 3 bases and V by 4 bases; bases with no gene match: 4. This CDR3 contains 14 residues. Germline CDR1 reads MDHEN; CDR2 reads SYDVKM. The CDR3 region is CASSWSGQGYEQYF. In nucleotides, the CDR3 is TGTGCCAGCAGTTGGTCGGGACAGGGCTACGAGCAGTACTTC.

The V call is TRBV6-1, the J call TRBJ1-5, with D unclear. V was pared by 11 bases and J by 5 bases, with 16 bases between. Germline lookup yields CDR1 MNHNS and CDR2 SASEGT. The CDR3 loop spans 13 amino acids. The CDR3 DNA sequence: TGTGCCGGAAGTGCGGGCCGTTATCAGCCCCAGCATTTT. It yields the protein CAGSAGRYQPQHF.